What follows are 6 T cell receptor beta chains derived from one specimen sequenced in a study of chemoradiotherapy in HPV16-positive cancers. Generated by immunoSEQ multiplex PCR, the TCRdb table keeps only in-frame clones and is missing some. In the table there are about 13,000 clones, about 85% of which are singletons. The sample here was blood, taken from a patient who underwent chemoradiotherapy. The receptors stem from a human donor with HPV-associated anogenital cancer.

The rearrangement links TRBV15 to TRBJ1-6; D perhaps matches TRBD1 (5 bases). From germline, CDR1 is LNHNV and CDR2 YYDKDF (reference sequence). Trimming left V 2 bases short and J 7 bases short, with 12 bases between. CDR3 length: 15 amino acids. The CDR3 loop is CATSRKQGGNSPLHF. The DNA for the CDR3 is TGTGCCACCAGCAGAAAGCAGGGTGGAAATTCACCCCTCCACTTT.

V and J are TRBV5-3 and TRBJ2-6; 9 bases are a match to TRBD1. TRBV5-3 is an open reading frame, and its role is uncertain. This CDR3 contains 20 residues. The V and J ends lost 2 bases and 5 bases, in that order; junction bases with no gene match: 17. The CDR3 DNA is TGTGCCAGAAGCTTACGTCCGGGGACAGGGTTTTCGCTCTGGGCCAACGTCCTGACTTTC. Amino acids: CARSLRPGTGFSLWANVLTF.

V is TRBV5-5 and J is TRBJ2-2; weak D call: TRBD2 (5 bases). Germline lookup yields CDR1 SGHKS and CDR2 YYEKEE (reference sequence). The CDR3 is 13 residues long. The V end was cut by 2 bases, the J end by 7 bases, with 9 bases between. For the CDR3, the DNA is TGTGCCAGCAGCTTTTCGGGGATCGGGGAGCTGTTTTTT. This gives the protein CASSFSGIGELFF. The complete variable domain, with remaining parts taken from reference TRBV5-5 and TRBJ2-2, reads DAGVTQSPTHLIKTRGQQVTLRCSPISGHKSVSWYQQVLGQGPQFIFQYYEKEERGRGNFPDRFSARQFPNYSSELNVNALLLGDSALYLCASSFSGIGELFFGEGSRLTVL.

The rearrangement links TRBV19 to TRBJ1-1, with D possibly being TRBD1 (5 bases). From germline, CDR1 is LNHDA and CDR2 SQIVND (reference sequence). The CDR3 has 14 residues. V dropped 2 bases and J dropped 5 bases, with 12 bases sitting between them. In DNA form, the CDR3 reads TGTGCCAGTAGTATAAGGGGAGGAGGGACTGAAGCTTTCTTT. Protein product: CASSIRGGGTEAFF.

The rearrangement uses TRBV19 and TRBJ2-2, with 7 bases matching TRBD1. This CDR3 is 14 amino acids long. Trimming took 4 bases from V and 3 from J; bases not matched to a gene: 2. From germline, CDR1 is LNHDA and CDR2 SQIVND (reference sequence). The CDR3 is CASSRTGDTGELFF. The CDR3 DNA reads TGTGCCAGTAGTAGAACAGGGGACACCGGGGAGCTGTTTTTT.

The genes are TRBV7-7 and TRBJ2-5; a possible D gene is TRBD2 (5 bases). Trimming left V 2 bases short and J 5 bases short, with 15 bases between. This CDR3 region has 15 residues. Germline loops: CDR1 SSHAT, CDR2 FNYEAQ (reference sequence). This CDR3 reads CASSLHYGEVETQYF. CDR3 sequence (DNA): TGTGCCAGCAGCTTACACTACGGGGAAGTGGAGACCCAGTACTTC.